The T cell receptor beta chain described here comes from a study of shared clonotypes between healthy human individuals. General study points: Across a few donors, naive CD4 shared roughly 5.2%, naive CD8 more than 3%, memory CD4 roughly 2.2%, memory CD8 0.4%. What naive subsets generally showed was a larger estimated richness than memory subsets showed.

The donors, all of them Caucasian adults, lived in Nashville, Tennessee. Naive CD4+ cells were CD45RA-selected; the remaining cells were memory. The CDR3 consists of 17 residues. Between the trimmed V and J ends, which lost 2 bases and 3 bases, there was a span of 20 bases. Germline lookup yields CDR1 SGHVS and CDR2 FQNEAQ. A remark on this clone: Its antigen is as yet unknown.

Data came from immunoSEQ multiplex PCR; TCRdb stores just in-frame clones and leaves some out. The sample carries 2 million to 2.5 million clones, approximately 95% recorded once. The source of this sequence is a man younger than 35 in good health. Specimen: naive CD4+ T cells sorted from blood. Noted subset: CD45RA+ positively selected. The J gene is TRBJ2-7, the V gene TRBV7-8; D perhaps matches TRBD2 (6 bases). Written as DNA, the CDR3 is TGTGCCAGCAGCTTAATATCTGCGGGTAGCGGCCTCTACGAGCAGTACTTC. Its translation: CASSLISAGSGLYEQYF.